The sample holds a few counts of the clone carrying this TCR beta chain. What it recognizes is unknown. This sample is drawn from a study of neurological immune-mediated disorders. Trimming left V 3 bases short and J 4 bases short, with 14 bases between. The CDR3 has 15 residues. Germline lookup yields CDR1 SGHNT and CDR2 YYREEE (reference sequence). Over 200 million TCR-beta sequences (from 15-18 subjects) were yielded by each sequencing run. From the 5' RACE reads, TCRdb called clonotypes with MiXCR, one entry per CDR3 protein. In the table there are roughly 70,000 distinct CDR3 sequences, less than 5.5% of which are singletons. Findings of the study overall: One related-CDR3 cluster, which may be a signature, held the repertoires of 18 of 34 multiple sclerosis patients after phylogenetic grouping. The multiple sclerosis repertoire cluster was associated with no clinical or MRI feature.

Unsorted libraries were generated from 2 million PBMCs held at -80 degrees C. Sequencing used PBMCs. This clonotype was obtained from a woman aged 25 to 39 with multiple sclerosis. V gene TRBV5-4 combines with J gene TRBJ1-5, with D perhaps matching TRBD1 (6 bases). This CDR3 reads CASSWGGGLNQPQHF. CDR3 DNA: TGTGCCAGCAGCTGGGGAGGGGGGCTGAATCAGCCCCAGCATTTT.